This T cell receptor (beta chain) was captured by sequencing in a study of spatial heterogeneity in lung cancer. Study-level background: Detection consistently captured more beta-chain sequences than alpha-chain sequences. The mean occurrence of each unique TCR and UMI combination in raw reads exceeded 8.5. Study results and caveats: For expanded intratumoral alpha and beta TCRs, counts tracked tumor mutation counts.

J was trimmed by 5 bases and V by 2 bases; bases with no gene match: 7. Germline CDR1 is DFQATT and CDR2 is SNEGSKA (reference sequence). This CDR3 region has 14 residues. This clonotype was seen at least ten times. Its specificity is unknown. As to time point: sample taken at primary tumor resection. There were 72 donors, all of them untreated patients with early-stage non-small cell lung cancer. No cell sorting; template was whole RNA from tumor, lung tissue or PBMC. TCRdb independently ran MiXCR on the 5' RACE reads; one entry per CDR3 protein. The data hold about 27,000 distinct CDR3 sequences, with about 7.6% observed a single time.

Here the sequenced sample was lung tumor tissue, taken at surgery. This TCR was recovered from a male donor with early-stage non-small cell lung cancer. The V call is TRBV20-1, the J call TRBJ1-2, with 8 bases fitting TRBD1. In DNA, the CDR3 is TGCAGTGCTAGACGGGGACAGGCGCTATATGGCTACACCTTC. This sequence encodes CSARRGQALYGYTF.